The clone carrying this T cell receptor beta chain was seen once. As yet, its antigen is unknown. The record originates from a study of circulating and synovial CD4+ cells in juvenile arthritis. The study's findings and limits: Compared with bulk blood, circulating pathogenic-like lymphocytes shared substantially more CDR3 sequences with synovial T cells. Bulk blood CD4 repertoires were more diverse than these. CPL versus bulk CD4 samples: T cell genome counts differed by at least an order of magnitude.

Germline trimming cut 0 bases from V and 3 bases from J; bases unmatched to any gene: 4. Germline V gene sequence: CDR1 SGHDT, CDR2 YYEEEE. CDR3 size: 16 residues. TCRdb's copy holds only in-frame clones and misses some; the assay was immunoSEQ multiplex PCR. Seen here are about 30,000 clones, approximately 92% observed once, and the top ten hold about 3%. The specimen was CD4+ T cells from blood. The sequence came from a human donor with juvenile idiopathic arthritis. This rearrangement joins TRBV5-6 to TRBJ1-5; TRBD1 aligns across 9 bases. CDR3 sequence: CASSLAGTGYNQPQHF. Written as DNA, the CDR3 is TGTGCCAGCAGCTTGGCCGGGACAGGGTACAATCAGCCCCAGCATTTT.